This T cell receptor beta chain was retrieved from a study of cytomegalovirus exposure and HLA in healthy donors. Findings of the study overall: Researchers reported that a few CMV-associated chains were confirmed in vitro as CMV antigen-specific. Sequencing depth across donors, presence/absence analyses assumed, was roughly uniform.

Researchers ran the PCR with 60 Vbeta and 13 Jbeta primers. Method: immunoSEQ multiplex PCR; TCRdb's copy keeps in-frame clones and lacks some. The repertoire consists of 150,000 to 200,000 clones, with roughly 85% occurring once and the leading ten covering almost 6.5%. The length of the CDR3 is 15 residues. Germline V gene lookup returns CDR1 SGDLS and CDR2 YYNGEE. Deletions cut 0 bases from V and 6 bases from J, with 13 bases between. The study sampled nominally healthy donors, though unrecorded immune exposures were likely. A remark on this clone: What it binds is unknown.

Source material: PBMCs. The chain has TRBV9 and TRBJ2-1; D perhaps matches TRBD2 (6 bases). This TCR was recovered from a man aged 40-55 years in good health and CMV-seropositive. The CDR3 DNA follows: TGTGCCAGCAGCGTAGCCCCCGGGAGCAGCAATGAGCAGTTCTTC. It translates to CASSVAPGSSNEQFF.